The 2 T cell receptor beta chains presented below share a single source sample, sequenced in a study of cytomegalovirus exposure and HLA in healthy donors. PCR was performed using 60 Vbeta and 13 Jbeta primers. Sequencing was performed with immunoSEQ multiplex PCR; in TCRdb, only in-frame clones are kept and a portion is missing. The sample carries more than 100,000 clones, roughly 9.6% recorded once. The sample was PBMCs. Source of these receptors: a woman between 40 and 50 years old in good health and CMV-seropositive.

The CDR3 loop is CASSVGGTKTLAKNIQYF. As DNA, the CDR3 is TGTGCCAGCAGTGTAGGCGGGACGAAGACTCTAGCCAAAAACATTCAGTACTTC. This chain joins TRBV6-4 and TRBJ2-4; TRBD2 might be the D (6 bases). This CDR3 is built from 18 residues. V was trimmed by 4 bases and J by 0 bases, leaving 19 bases between them. Germline lookup yields CDR1 MRHNA and CDR2 SNTAGT.

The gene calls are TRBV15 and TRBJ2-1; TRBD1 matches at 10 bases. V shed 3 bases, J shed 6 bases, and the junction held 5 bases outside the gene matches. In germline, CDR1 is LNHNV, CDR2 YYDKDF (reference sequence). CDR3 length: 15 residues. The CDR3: CATSRDRQGANEQFF. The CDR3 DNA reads TGTGCCACCAGCAGGGACCGACAGGGGGCCAATGAGCAGTTCTTC.